This is a list of T cell receptor beta chains from one sample in a study of blood T cell repertoires in COVID-19. Method: immunoSEQ multiplex PCR; TCRdb's copy keeps in-frame clones and lacks some. This sample carries about 420,000 clones, about 90% of them seen once, and the ten largest clones take 0.65% to 1%. Sequenced sample: peripheral blood. Receptors originate from a man in his late teens or twenties with COVID-19, enrolled during active disease. CDR3s include the opening cysteine and the closing phenylalanine or tryptophan. A D gene is named only where the DNA matches it firmly. The size entry is marked missing in some rows and otherwise reads once, few, many or a size class.

cdr3_nt cdr3_aa clone_size v_call d_call j_call
TGTGCCAGCAGCTTGGCTAGCGGGGCCCCCTACGAGCAGTACTTC CASSLASGAPYEQYF . TRBV11-2 TRBD2 TRBJ2-7
TGTGCCAGCAGCTCAACAGGGCCATCTGGAAACACCATATATTTT CASSSTGPSGNTIYF . TRBV6-5 . TRBJ1-3
TGTGCCACCAGCAGAGGGGAGGGCTATGGCTACACCTTC CATSRGEGYGYTF . TRBV15 . TRBJ1-2
TGTGCCTGGAACAACAGGGATTATCAGCCCCAGCATTTT CAWNNRDYQPQHF . TRBV30 . TRBJ1-5
TGTGCCACTACCCGAGGGAAGAATGAAAAACTGTTTTTT CATTRGKNEKLFF . TRBV6-5 . TRBJ1-4
TGTGCCAGCAGCTGGGTTGACACCCGGGGCACTGAAGCTTTCTTT CASSWVDTRGTEAFF few TRBV5-4 . TRBJ1-1
TGTGCCAGCAGCTTGATAACAGCACCCAACCAAGAGACCCAGTACTTC CASSLITAPNQETQYF . TRBV5-4 . TRBJ2-5
TGTGCCAGCAGTCCGGACCGGGACAGGGTGTATGAGCAGTTCTTC CASSPDRDRVYEQFF . TRBV6-5 TRBD1 TRBJ2-1
TGTGCCAGCGCCCGGGGACAGGGATTAGATGGCTACACCTTC CASARGQGLDGYTF . TRBV3-1/TRBV3-2 TRBD1 TRBJ1-2
TGTGCCAGCAGCCAGGGACAGGCTGGGGCCAACGTCCTGACTTTC CASSQGQAGANVLTF . TRBV7-9 TRBD1 TRBJ2-6
TGTGCCAGCAGCCGGGGACAGGGTATAGATACGCAGTATTTT CASSRGQGIDTQYF . TRBV4-2 TRBD1 TRBJ2-3
TGTGCCAGCAGCGAACGGGACACCTACTACGAGCAGTACTTC CASSERDTYYEQYF . TRBV11-2 . TRBJ2-7
TGTGCCACCAGCCGAGGTCTGGAGGGGAACACTGAAGCTTTCTTT CATSRGLEGNTEAFF . TRBV15 . TRBJ1-1
TGCGCCAGCAGCTTGACCGGGACTAGCGGCAGGTACGAGCAGTACTTC CASSLTGTSGRYEQYF . TRBV5-1 TRBD2 TRBJ2-7
TGTGCCAGCAGCTCCGGTAGCACAGATACGCAGTATTTT CASSSGSTDTQYF . TRBV7-9 . TRBJ2-3
TGTGCCAGCTCACCACCGGCGGGAGTCAACGGCGTGCTGTTTTTT CASSPPAGVNGVLFF . TRBV18 TRBD2 TRBJ2-2
TGTGCCACCAGTGATTCTGGACTTTCCCACACCGGGGAGCTGTTTTTT CATSDSGLSHTGELFF many TRBV24-1 . TRBJ2-2
TGTGCCTGGAGTGGCCGCGGAGACGATGGCTACACCTTC CAWSGRGDDGYTF . TRBV30 . TRBJ1-2
TGCGCCAGCAGCCAACAGGCCCATGCAACTAATGAAAAACTGTTTTTT CASSQQAHATNEKLFF . TRBV4-1 . TRBJ1-4
TGTGCCAGCAGCCAACGGGCGGCGGGGGGCCGCGCCTACGAGCAGTACTTC CASSQRAAGGRAYEQYF . TRBV3-1/TRBV3-2 TRBD2 TRBJ2-7
TGCGCCAGCAGCCAATCTGGACTAGCGGGAGTGGGGGATACGCAGTATTTT CASSQSGLAGVGDTQYF . TRBV4-1 TRBD2 TRBJ2-3
TGTGCCAGCAGCTTAGTTGAAATCAGGAACATTCAGTACTTC CASSLVEIRNIQYF . TRBV7-2 . TRBJ2-4
TGTGCCAGCTCACCAAGACGGGAGAATTCACCCCTCCACTTT CASSPRRENSPLHF . TRBV18 . TRBJ1-6
TGTGCCAGCAGCCAACCGGGAACCTACGAGCAGTACTTC CASSQPGTYEQYF . TRBV28 . TRBJ2-7
TGTGCCAGCAGCTCCCCCCCGGCCTACGAGCAGTACTTC CASSSPPAYEQYF . TRBV4-2 . TRBJ2-7
TGTGCCAGCAGTTTAACCGGGACTAGCGTCACAGATACGCAGTATTTT CASSLTGTSVTDTQYF . TRBV28 TRBD2 TRBJ2-3
TGCGCCAGCAGCCAAGGTCGCGGCCGGAGAAGCAATCAGCCCCAGCATTTT CASSQGRGRRSNQPQHF . TRBV4-1 . TRBJ1-5
TGTGCCAGTAGTATAGCTGGGGAGGTGGGACCTTCCTACGAGCAGTACTTC CASSIAGEVGPSYEQYF . TRBV19 . TRBJ2-7